Described below is a single TCR beta chain sequence and its context. V was cut by 1 base and J by 4 bases, with 12 bases left in between. The CDR3 spans 15 residues. Per germline, CDR1 LGHNA and CDR2 YSLEER. The method was immunoSEQ multiplex PCR; TCRdb's version includes in-frame clones alone and lacks a portion of them. Among some 27,000 clones listed, 75% to 90% were seen once. These data originate in a study of neoadjuvant nivolumab and ipilimumab in lung cancer. The sample consisted of peripheral blood, taken before neoadjuvant nivolumab, alone or with ipilimumab. The sequence was collected from an adult with non-small cell lung cancer. V is TRBV4-3 and J is TRBJ2-3; D is undetermined. Written as DNA, the CDR3 is TGCGCCAGCAGCCAAGGCCGATCTGGGGCAGATACGCAGTATTTT. Translated, it gives CASSQGRSGADTQYF.